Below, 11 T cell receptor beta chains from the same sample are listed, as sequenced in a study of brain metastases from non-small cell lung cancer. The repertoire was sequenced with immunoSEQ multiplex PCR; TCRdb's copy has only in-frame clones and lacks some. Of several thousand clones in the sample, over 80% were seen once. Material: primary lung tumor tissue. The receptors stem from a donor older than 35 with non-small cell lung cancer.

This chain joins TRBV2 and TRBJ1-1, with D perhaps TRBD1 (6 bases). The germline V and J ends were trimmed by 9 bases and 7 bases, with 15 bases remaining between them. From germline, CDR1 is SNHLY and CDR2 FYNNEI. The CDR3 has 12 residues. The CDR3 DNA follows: TGTGCCAGTGACGGGGGCGGGGGTGAAGCTTTCTTT. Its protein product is CASDGGGGEAFF.

The CDR3 is CSASGQAETEAFF. The CDR3, as DNA: TGCAGCGCCTCTGGGCAGGCTGAGACTGAAGCTTTCTTT. The rearrangement links TRBV29-1 to TRBJ1-1; no clear D. CDR3 size: 13 residues. V shed 7 bases and J shed 5 bases, with 17 bases lying between them. CDR1 is SQVTM and CDR2 is ANQGSEA in the germline V gene.

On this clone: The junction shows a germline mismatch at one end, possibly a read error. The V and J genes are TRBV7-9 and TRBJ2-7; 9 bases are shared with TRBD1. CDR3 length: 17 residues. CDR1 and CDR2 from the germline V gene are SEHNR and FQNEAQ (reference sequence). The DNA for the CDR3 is TGTGCCGGACAGGGGCCACCGGGATCTGGAAGCTCCTACGAGCAGTACTTT. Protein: CAGQGPPGSGSSYEQYF. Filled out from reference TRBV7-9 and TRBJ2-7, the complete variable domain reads DTGVSQNPRHKITKRGQNVTFRCDPISEHNRLYWYRQTLGQGPEFLTYFQNEAQLEKSRLLSDRFSAERPKGSFSTLEIQRTEQGDSAMYLCAGQGPPGSGSSYEQYFGPGTRLTVT.

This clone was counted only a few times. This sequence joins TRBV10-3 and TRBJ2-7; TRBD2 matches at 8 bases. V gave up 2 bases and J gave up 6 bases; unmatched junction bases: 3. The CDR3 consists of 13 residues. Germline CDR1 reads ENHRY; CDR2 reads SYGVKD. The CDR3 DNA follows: TGTGCCATCAGTGAGGCGGGGGGCGGCGAGCAGTACTTC. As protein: CAISEAGGGEQYF.

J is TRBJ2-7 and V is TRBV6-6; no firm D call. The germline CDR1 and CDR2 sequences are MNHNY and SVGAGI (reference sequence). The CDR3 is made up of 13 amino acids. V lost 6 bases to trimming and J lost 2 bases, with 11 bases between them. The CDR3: CASSFGRTYEQYF. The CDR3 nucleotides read TGTGCCAGCAGCTTCGGACGGACCTACGAGCAGTACTTC.

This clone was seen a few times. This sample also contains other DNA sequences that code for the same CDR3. The CDR3 is CASSPRTSGGFTDTQYF. The DNA for the CDR3 is TGTGCCAGCAGCCCCCGGACTAGCGGGGGATTCACAGATACGCAGTATTTT. The V gene is TRBV9, the J gene TRBJ2-3; TRBD2 agrees at 13 bases. Germline assignment: CDR1 SGDLS and CDR2 YYNGEE. The ends lost 4 bases at V and 2 bases at J; junction bases unmatched: 7. The CDR3 is made up of 17 amino acids.

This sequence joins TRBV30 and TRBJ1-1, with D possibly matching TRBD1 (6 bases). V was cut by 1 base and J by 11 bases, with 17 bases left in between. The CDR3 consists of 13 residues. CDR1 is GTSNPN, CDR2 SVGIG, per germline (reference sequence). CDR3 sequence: CAWSADKGVGAFF. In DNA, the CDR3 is TGTGCCTGGAGTGCCGACAAGGGGGTGGGTGCTTTCTTT. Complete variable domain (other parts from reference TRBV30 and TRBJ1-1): SQTIHQWPATLVQPVGSPLSLECTVEGTSNPNLYWYRQAAGRGLQLLFYSVGIGQISSEVPQNLSASRPQDRQFILSSKKLLLSDSGFYLCAWSADKGVGAFFGQGTRLTVV.

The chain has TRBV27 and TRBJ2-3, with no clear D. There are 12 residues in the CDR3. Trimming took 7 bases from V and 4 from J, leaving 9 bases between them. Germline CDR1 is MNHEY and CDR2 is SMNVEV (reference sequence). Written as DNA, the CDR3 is TGTGCCAGCAACACATCCCCAGATACGCAGTATTTT. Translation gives CASNTSPDTQYF.

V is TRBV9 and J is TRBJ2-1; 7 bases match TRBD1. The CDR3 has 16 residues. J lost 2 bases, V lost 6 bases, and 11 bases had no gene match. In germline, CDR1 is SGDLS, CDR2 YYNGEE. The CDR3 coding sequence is TGTGCCAGCAACCCAGCCGGACAGGTGGCCTACAATGAGCAGTTCTTC. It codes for CASNPAGQVAYNEQFF. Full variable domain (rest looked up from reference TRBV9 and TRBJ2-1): DSGVTQTPKHLITATGQRVTLRCSPRSGDLSVYWYQQSLDQGLQFLIQYYNGEERAKGNILERFSAQQFPDLHSELNLSSLELGDSALYFCASNPAGQVAYNEQFFGPGTRLTVL.

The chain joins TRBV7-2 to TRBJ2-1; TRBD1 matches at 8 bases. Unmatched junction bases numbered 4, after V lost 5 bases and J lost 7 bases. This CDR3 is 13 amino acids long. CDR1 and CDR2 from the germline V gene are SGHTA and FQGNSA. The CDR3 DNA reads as TGTGCCAGCAGCAACGACAGGGGAAATGAGCAGTTCTTC. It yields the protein CASSNDRGNEQFF.

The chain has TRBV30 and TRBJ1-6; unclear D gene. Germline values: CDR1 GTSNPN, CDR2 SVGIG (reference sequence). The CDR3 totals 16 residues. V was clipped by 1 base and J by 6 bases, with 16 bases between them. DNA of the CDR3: TGTGCCTGGAGTGGTTTAGTCGGATCAATTAATTCACCCCTCCACTTT. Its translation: CAWSGLVGSINSPLHF.